This T cell receptor (beta chain) stems from a study of human T cells and chemical hapten exposure. The germline V gene encodes CDR1 MNHEY and CDR2 SMNVEV (reference sequence). This CDR3 has 13 amino acids. Losses at the gene ends were 8 bases for V and 3 bases for J; bases not matched to a gene: 3. Sample time point: patch test 2, 6 weeks after DPC sensitization. Treatment: therapeutic diphenylcyclopropenone sensitization with weekly scalp DPC. This clonotype was seen repeatedly, ten times or more. TCRdb reanalysed the RACE reads using MiXCR and keeps one entry per CDR3 protein. The sample has approximately 68,000 distinct CDR3 sequences, about 9% seen once.

This receptor was obtained from a woman in her forties or fifties with alopecia areata. Some clones in this sample may be carry-over from other donors' samples. The V gene is TRBV27, the J gene TRBJ1-4, with 7 bases fitting TRBD1. The specimen was whole blood, collected in connection with sensitization to the hapten diphenylcyclopropenone (DPC). In DNA, the CDR3 is TGTGCCAGCCGGGGACAGCCTAATGAAAAACTGTTTTTT. As protein: CASRGQPNEKLFF.